The 27 T cell receptor beta chains below come from one sample, sequenced in a study of CD8+CD57+ T cells in acquired aplastic anemia. The study profiled TCR beta VDJ and CDR3 using genomic DNA as template. Each CDR3 protein gets one entry after TCRdb re-called the reads with MiXCR. This repertoire shows roughly 250,000 distinct CDR3 sequences, approximately 80% found once; its top ten account for less than 50%. The sequenced patients had an expansion of CD8+CD57+ cells seen by flow cytometry. Specimen: sorted CD4+, CD8+, or CD8+CD57+ T cells (not recorded which) from PBMCs. The receptors stem from a human donor with aplastic anemia.

This clonotype was picked up many times. The chain couples TRBV7-9 to TRBJ2-1; 13 positions agree with TRBD2. The CDR3 contains 15 residues. The germline gives CDR1 SEHNR, CDR2 FQNEAQ (reference sequence). The V segment lost 4 bases and the J segment 6 bases; nucleotides outside the gene matches: 3. The CDR3 DNA sequence: TGTGCCAGCAGCTCAGGGACTAGCGGGGTCAATGAGCAGTTCTTC. It encodes CASSSGTSGVNEQFF. Based on the CDR3 plus reference TRBV7-9 and TRBJ2-1, the full variable domain is DTGVSQNPRHKITKRGQNVTFRCDPISEHNRLYWYRQTLGQGPEFLTYFQNEAQLEKSRLLSDRFSAERPKGSFSTLEIQRTEQGDSAMYLCASSSGTSGVNEQFFGPGTRLTVL.

This clonotype occurred many times. The V gene is TRBV6-1, the J gene TRBJ1-3; no clear D gene. Between the trimmed V and J ends, which lost 3 bases and 0 bases, there was a span of 9 bases. The germline V gene has CDR1 MNHNS and CDR2 SASEGT. The CDR3 runs 15 residues. CDR3 sequence: CASSEEGVSGNTIYF. In DNA, the CDR3 is TGTGCCAGCAGTGAGGAGGGAGTCTCTGGAAACACCATATATTTT.

The CDR3 region has the DNA TGTGCCAGCAGTGAGAGACAGGGAGAGGAGCAGTACTTC. Amino acids: CASSERQGEEQYF. This chain connects TRBV6-6 to TRBJ2-7; 7 bases match TRBD1. Unmatched junction bases numbered 8, after V lost 5 bases and J lost 7 bases. Germline loops: CDR1 MNHNY, CDR2 SVGAGI (reference sequence). This CDR3 comprises 13 residues.

V usage is TRBV7-9 and J usage is TRBJ1-1; D remains ambiguous. CDR3 length: 16 amino acids. The V gene's germline CDR1 is SEHNR and CDR2 FQNEAQ (reference sequence). V was shortened by 6 bases and J by 0 bases, with 17 bases between the two germline ends. The CDR3 DNA follows: TGTGCCAGCAGAGGTACACCCGTCGGCTTGAACACTGAAGCTTTCTTT. As protein: CASRGTPVGLNTEAFF.

The chain uses TRBV7-2 and TRBJ2-7, with 9 bases that match TRBD2. The CDR3 is 16 amino acids. Germline-derived CDR1 and CDR2 are SGHTA and FQGNSA. Trimming at V came to 4 bases and at J to 4 bases, leaving 11 bases not matched to a gene. For the CDR3, the DNA is TGTGCCAGCAGCTGCGCACGAGCGGGAGGACCATACGAGCAGTACGTC. Protein product: CASSCARAGGPYEQYV.

Comment on this clonotype: Sequence at one end of the junction differs from germline and may be a read error. This chain connects TRBV9 to TRBJ2-5; the match to TRBD2 covers 14 bases. This CDR3 has 14 amino acids. Germline V gene lookup returns CDR1 SGDLS and CDR2 YYNGEE. The CDR3 reads CASSEGLAGEPEDF. The CDR3 DNA reads as TGTGCCAGCAGCGAGGGACTAGCGGGAGAGCCGGAGGACTTC.

Details on this clonotype: One end of the junction varies from germline; a read error may be responsible. This chain links TRBV2 with TRBJ2-3, with D perhaps given as TRBD1 or TRBD2 (5 bases each). CDR1 and CDR2 (germline): SNHLY, FYNNEI. This CDR3 comprises 13 residues. In DNA form, the CDR3 reads TGTGCCAGCAGCGCCGGGACCACAGCGACGCAGTTTTTT. It specifies CASSAGTTATQFF.

The chain couples TRBV7-2 to TRBJ1-2, with D possibly matching TRBD1 (6 bases). The V gene's germline CDR1 is SGHTA and CDR2 FQGNSA. Trimming pared 3 bases from V and 14 bases from J, leaving 25 bases between. This CDR3 spans 15 amino acids. The CDR3 loop is CASSLTGGADYGQTF. CDR3 coding DNA: TGTGCCAGCAGCTTGACTGGGGGCGCCGACTATGGCCAGACCTTC.

This clonotype has only one observation. DNA for the CDR3: TGTGCCAGCAGCGGGGGGGGCCGACCCGATGCGCGGACTGAAGCTTTCTTT. Protein product: CASSGGGRPDARTEAFF. V is TRBV7-8 and J is TRBJ1-1; perhaps TRBD1 as D (6 bases). From germline, CDR1 is SGHVS and CDR2 FQNEAQ. The V end lost 5 bases, the J end lost 5 bases, and 24 bases lay between the germline ends. The CDR3 spans 17 residues.

Details on this clonotype: One end of the junction is discordant with germline, which a read error may explain. The V gene is TRBV5-1, the J gene TRBJ2-1; tentatively, D is TRBD1 or TRBD2 (6 bases each). CDR3 size: 17 residues. Per the germline V gene, CDR1 is SGHRS and CDR2 is YFSETQ. The CDR3 loop is CTSPRTGRARGGNEQFF. In DNA, the CDR3 is TGCACCAGTCCCAGGACGGGCCGTGCGAGAGGGGGGAATGAGCAGTTCTTC.

V and J are TRBV9 and TRBJ1-3; D remains unclear. V was cut by 0 bases and J by 7 bases, with 20 bases left in between. Germline loops: CDR1 SGDLS, CDR2 YYNGEE. The CDR3 runs 17 residues. CDR3 region: CASSVGSDTQYFNTIYF. The DNA of the CDR3 is TGTGCCAGCAGCGTAGGGTCAGATACGCAGTATTTTAACACCATATATTTT.

Notes on this clonotype: The CDR3 ends on some other residue instead of the conserved phenylalanine or tryptophan, so this is likely a read error. No DNA is shown, since the ends of the CDR3 on it are uncertain; the CDR3 is the one TCRdb lists. This chain joins TRBV7-3 and TRBJ2-1; TRBD1 reflects the table's D call only, with no check against the DNA. Germline assignment: CDR1 SGHTA and CDR2 FQGTGA. Counting both end residues, the CDR3 totals 13 amino acids. The CDR3 sequence is CASTRQANADELL.

Notes on this clonotype: A junction boundary mismatches the germline segment, possibly from a read error. The chain carries TRBV7-2 and TRBJ1-6; 9 bases are a match to TRBD1. The CDR3 length is 14 residues. Germline V gives CDR1 SGHTA, CDR2 FQGNSA. The CDR3 region has the DNA TGTGCCAGCAGCTGGGGACAGGGCCTATACTATGGCTACTTT. Protein product: CASSWGQGLYYGYF.

This clonotype was picked up one time. The J gene is TRBJ1-2, the V gene TRBV20-1; D remains unclear. The CDR3 extends over 13 amino acids. Germline V gives CDR1 DFQATT, CDR2 SNEGSKA (reference sequence). V was shortened by 0 bases and J by 7 bases, with 12 bases between the two germline ends. CDR3 DNA: TGCAGTGCTAGAGATCGGGGAAGGTCTGGCTACACCTTC. Encoded protein: CSARDRGRSGYTF.

This rearrangement joins TRBV19 to TRBJ1-1; 7 bases line up with TRBD1. Germline-derived CDR1 and CDR2 are LNHDA and SQIVND (reference sequence). Trimming took 6 bases from V and 10 from J; bases not matched to a gene: 5. This CDR3 comprises 11 residues. CDR3 residues: CASRGTVGAFF. The DNA of the CDR3 is TGTGCCAGTAGGGGGACAGTAGGAGCTTTCTTT.

This clonotype was seen just once. This rearrangement joins TRBV9 to TRBJ2-7; 7 nucleotides match TRBD1. The germline gives CDR1 SGDLS, CDR2 YYNGEE. This CDR3 has 16 amino acids. V lost 5 bases and J lost 4; bases outside the gene matches: 15. DNA for the CDR3: TGTGCCAGCAGTACACAGGGGCAGGGGGAGCAGTACGAGCAGTACGTC. Amino acid sequence: CASSTQGQGEQYEQYV.

The genes are TRBV11-3 and TRBJ2-3; D not certain. V was shortened by 1 base and J by 9 bases, with 8 bases between the two germline ends. This CDR3 has 12 amino acids. Germline values: CDR1 SGHNT, CDR2 YENEEA. CDR3 residues: CASSLGLTTQYF. For the CDR3, the DNA is TGTGCCAGCAGCTTAGGGCTGACAACGCAGTATTTT.

Notes on this clonotype: One junction end disagrees with the germline gene, perhaps due to a read error. This chain joins TRBV7-2 and TRBJ2-7, with D hard to call. Germline V gene lookup returns CDR1 SGHTA and CDR2 FQGNSA. The CDR3 extends over 14 amino acids. CDR3: CASSHTEDAKDLSF. CDR3 bases: TGCGCCAGCAGCCATACAGAAGACGCCAAAGACCTGTCCTTC. The full variable domain, with the rest looked up from reference TRBV7-2 and TRBJ2-7, is GAGVSQSPSNKVTEKGKDVELRCDPISGHTALYWYRQSLGQGLEFLIYFQGNSAPDKSGLPSDRFSAERTGGSVSTLTIQRTQQEDSAVYLCASSHTEDAKDLSFGPGTRLTVT.

The CDR3 bases are TGTGCCAGCAGCTTGGAGAGGGACGATAATTCACCCCTCCACTTT. Its translation: CASSLERDDNSPLHF. The chain has TRBV11-3 and TRBJ1-6; TRBD1 might be the D (5 bases). Germline-derived CDR1 and CDR2 are SGHNT and YENEEA. The CDR3 has 15 amino acids. Between the trimmed V and J ends, which lost 3 bases and 5 bases, there was a span of 11 bases.

Comments on this clonotype: Since the CDR3 does not end with the conserved phenylalanine or tryptophan, this likely comes from a read error. Because the CDR3's place on the DNA is in doubt, the DNA is left out and the CDR3 is given as listed by TCRdb. The chain combines TRBV7-3 with TRBJ2-3; the table's D gene call, TRBD2, was not cross checked with the DNA. The CDR3 length is 13 residues, termini included. CDR1 and CDR2 from the germline V gene are SGHTA and FQGTGA. The CDR3 spells CASSDPRTSGKDE.

In regard to this clonotype: Because it lacks the conserved phenylalanine or tryptophan at the end, this CDR3 is likely a read error. It is unclear where the CDR3 begins or ends on the DNA, so no DNA is shown, and the CDR3 is as TCRdb lists it. The chain couples TRBV2 to TRBJ1-1; the table names TRBD1, a call not compared with the DNA. Germline lookup yields CDR1 SNHLY and CDR2 FYNNEI. Ends included, the CDR3 has 15 residues. CDR3 loop: CASGDGGTDTEESCP.

This clonotype was counted between two and nine times. The V call is TRBV19, the J call TRBJ2-1; D is undetermined. The CDR3 loop spans 12 amino acids. Trimming took 4 bases from V and 9 from J, leaving 10 bases between them. Germline V gene data show CDR1 as LNHDA and CDR2 as SQIVND (reference sequence). The CDR3 nucleotides read TGTGCCAGTAGTACCGGCCGGAGTGAGCAGTTCTTC. Translating it yields CASSTGRSEQFF.

The chain links TRBV20-1 to TRBJ2-7; a weak D match, TRBD1 (6 bases). Germline CDR1 reads DFQATT; CDR2 reads SNEGSKA (reference sequence). CDR3 length: 14 residues. The V end lost 3 bases, the J end lost 6 bases, and 18 bases lay between the germline ends. This CDR3 reads CSASIPQGSGEQYF. The CDR3 region has the DNA TGCAGTGCTAGTATCCCACAGGGTTCGGGCGAGCAGTACTTC.

The J gene is TRBJ1-6, the V gene TRBV7-9; 7 bases are a match to TRBD1. Germline CDR1 SEHNR, CDR2 FQNEAQ (reference sequence). The CDR3 is 14 amino acids. Unmatched junction bases numbered 16, after V lost 4 bases and J lost 19 bases. CDR3 sequence reads: CASSSDRRGGPHHF. DNA of the CDR3: TGTGCCAGCAGCTCGGACAGGAGAGGTGGGCCCCATCACTTT.

The chain is built from TRBV5-6 and TRBJ2-2; a weak D match, TRBD1 (6 bases). This CDR3 is 14 amino acids long. CDR1 and CDR2 from the germline V gene are SGHDT and YYEEEE. Trimming removed 0 bases at V and 4 bases at J, with 7 bases between. Here the CDR3 reads CASSLGRGTGELFF. In DNA form, the CDR3 reads TGTGCCAGCAGCTTGGGCAGGGGCACCGGGGAGCTGTTTTTT.

With regard to this clonotype: The conserved final phenylalanine or tryptophan is absent from the CDR3, which likely points to a read error. It is unclear where the CDR3 begins or ends on the DNA, so no DNA is shown, and the CDR3 is as TCRdb lists it. This rearrangement joins TRBV2 to TRBJ2-1; no DNA check was done on the table's D call, TRBD1. Counting both end residues, the CDR3 totals 16 amino acids. The germline CDR1 and CDR2 sequences are SNHLY and FYNNEI. CDR3 loop: CASSGVGGESPDRQCV.

As regards this clonotype: The CDR3 does not end in the conserved phenylalanine or tryptophan, so this is likely a read error. The DNA is left out, because the CDR3 cannot be placed on it with certainty; the CDR3 is given as TCRdb lists it. This chain joins TRBV7-2 and TRBJ2-3. A total of 13 residues make up the CDR3, ends included. Per germline, CDR1 SGHTA and CDR2 FQGNSA. CDR3 protein: CASSLLDPDTQYP.